Below are 25 T cell receptor beta chains sequenced from a single sample in a study of a mutant IDH1 vaccine in newly diagnosed glioma. For these TCRs, the target antigens are not known. The protocol was immunoSEQ multiplex PCR, while the TCRdb copy is restricted to in-frame clones and leaves out a portion. The data hold fewer than 70,000 clones, with around 83% observed a single time. Specified time point: week 47, end of study. The investigators gave 300 ug of mutant IDH1 20-mer peptide in each vaccine dose, together with topical imiquimod. The sample in question was PBMCs, obtained from a glioma patient whose treatment included an IDH1 peptide vaccine. All receptors come from a man aged 25-45 years with glioma.

V and J are TRBV14 and TRBJ1-1; D is perhaps TRBD1 (6 bases). The CDR3 runs 13 residues. The germline V gene has CDR1 SGHDN and CDR2 FVKESK. Trimming removed 4 bases at V and 1 base at J, with 7 bases between. The CDR3 spells CASSLTGNTEAFF. For the CDR3, the DNA is TGTGCCAGCAGCCTGACAGGGAACACTGAAGCTTTCTTT.

CDR3 in amino acids: CSVEQGFGDTIYF. CDR3 in DNA: TGCAGCGTTGAACAGGGTTTCGGAGACACCATATATTTT. The chain recombines TRBV29-1 with TRBJ1-3, with a weak D call TRBD1 (5 bases). Trimming pared 2 bases from V and 8 bases from J, leaving 13 bases between. Germline loops: CDR1 SQVTM, CDR2 ANQGSEA. The CDR3 is made up of 13 amino acids.

This clone was picked up one time. The V gene is TRBV28, the J gene TRBJ2-1, with 7 bases matching TRBD1. The J segment lost 7 bases and the V segment lost 6 bases, leaving 15 bases of the junction unmatched. The CDR3 contains 16 residues. Germline-derived CDR1 and CDR2 are MDHEN and SYDVKM. The CDR3 DNA reads TGTGCCAGCAGCACGACAGGGAAAGGCACACGGAATGAGCAGTTCTTC. Residues: CASSTTGKGTRNEQFF.

This chain joins TRBV5-4 and TRBJ2-2; weak D call: TRBD1 (6 bases). Germline loops: CDR1 SGHNT, CDR2 YYREEE (reference sequence). This CDR3 region has 15 residues. Trimming pared 0 bases from V and 7 bases from J, leaving 13 bases between. In nucleotides, the CDR3 is TGTGCCAGCAGCTTGGTCAGGGGAAGTATCGGGGAGCTGTTTTTT. Protein product: CASSLVRGSIGELFF.

This chain uses TRBV6-1 with TRBJ2-7; no clear D gene. The CDR3 is made up of 13 amino acids. V lost 4 bases to trimming and J lost 1 base, with 8 bases between them. Germline loops: CDR1 MNHNS, CDR2 SASEGT. The CDR3 sequence: CASSAAISYEQYF. The CDR3, as DNA: TGTGCCAGCAGTGCCGCCATTTCCTACGAGCAGTACTTC.

The table lists this clone with a few counts. The CDR3 here is CASSTGQGTYNEQFF. The CDR3 DNA reads TGCGCCAGCAGCACTGGACAGGGGACCTACAATGAGCAGTTCTTC. V usage is TRBV5-1 and J usage is TRBJ2-1; 9 nucleotides match TRBD1. Trimming cost V 4 bases and J 2 bases; bases outside gene matches: 4. This CDR3 region has 15 residues. Germline lookup yields CDR1 SGHRS and CDR2 YFSETQ.

The chain's CDR3 is CASSLDRGVNQPQHF. CDR3 coding DNA: TGTGCCAGCAGCTTAGATCGGGGTGTCAATCAGCCCCAGCATTTT. The rearrangement joins TRBV11-2 to TRBJ1-5; D remains unclear. The CDR3 extends over 15 amino acids. Trimming removed 0 bases from V and 3 bases from J, with 9 bases in between. The germline V gene has CDR1 SGHAT and CDR2 FQNNGV.

The V call is TRBV5-5, the J call TRBJ2-7, with no clear D. V was pared by 0 bases and J by 3 bases, with 13 bases between. Per the germline V gene, CDR1 is SGHKS and CDR2 is YYEKEE (reference sequence). CDR3 length equals 15 residues. CDR3 in DNA: TGTGCCAGCAGCTTGGCCGGTGGCAGCAGCTACGAGCAGTACTTC. Translated: CASSLAGGSSYEQYF.

This sequence joins TRBV14 and TRBJ2-7; TRBD1 matches 10 bases. The CDR3 is 15 residues long. With 4 bases clipped from V and 5 bases from J, the junction kept 8 bases outside the gene matches. The germline gives CDR1 SGHDN, CDR2 FVKESK. CDR3 amino acids: CASSLPGQGQNEQYF. The CDR3 coding sequence is TGTGCCAGCAGCCTTCCGGGACAGGGGCAAAACGAGCAGTACTTC.

The chain recombines TRBV7-9 with TRBJ1-5; D is unresolved. V was trimmed by 6 bases and J by 0 bases, leaving 9 bases between them. CDR3 length: 14 residues. Germline CDR1 and CDR2: SEHNR and FQNEAQ (reference sequence). CDR3 loop: CASSFFPSNQPQHF. CDR3 nucleotide sequence: TGTGCCAGCAGTTTTTTCCCTAGCAATCAGCCCCAGCATTTT.

The table lists this clone with a count of one. The chain recombines TRBV13 with TRBJ2-3; D may match TRBD1 or TRBD2 (7 bases each). Trimming took off 1 base at V and 5 bases at J, with 13 bases between the two ends. The CDR3 extends over 15 amino acids. The V gene's germline CDR1 is PRHDT and CDR2 FYEKMQ (reference sequence). The CDR3 nucleotides are TGTGCCAGCAGCTTAGCAGGGGGGGTCGGAGATACGCAGTATTTT. Its protein is CASSLAGGVGDTQYF.

The chain links TRBV11-2 to TRBJ2-7, with TRBD1 matching over 9 bases. The germline gives CDR1 SGHAT, CDR2 FQNNGV. V was pared by 3 bases and J by 7 bases, with 7 bases of the junction left unmatched. The CDR3 is 14 residues long. CDR3 DNA: TGTGCCAGCAGCTTTGACAGGGGGATAGGGGAGCAGTACTTC. Translating it yields CASSFDRGIGEQYF.

The J gene is TRBJ2-7, the V gene TRBV7-9, with 7 positions matching TRBD1. CDR1 and CDR2 (germline): SEHNR, FQNEAQ (reference sequence). The CDR3 runs to 14 residues. Trimming took 6 bases from V and 2 from J; bases not matched to a gene: 7. The CDR3 region has the DNA TGTGCCAGCAGTTGGGGACAGACGACCTACGAGCAGTACTTC. This sequence encodes CASSWGQTTYEQYF.

V is TRBV11-2 and J is TRBJ2-7; 10 nucleotides match TRBD1. Germline trimming cut 5 bases from V and 2 bases from J; bases unmatched to any gene: 6. Per the germline V gene, CDR1 is SGHAT and CDR2 is FQNNGV. There are 15 residues in the CDR3. CDR3 sequence reads: CASSPRDRGAYEQYF. Here the CDR3 DNA reads TGTGCCAGCAGCCCCCGGGACAGGGGCGCCTACGAGCAGTACTTC.

The gene calls are TRBV19 and TRBJ2-6; D may be TRBD1 (5 bases). Germline V lookup: CDR1 LNHDA, CDR2 SQIVND (reference sequence). The CDR3 totals 14 residues. V was clipped by 1 base and J by 9 bases, with 10 bases between them. The CDR3 sequence is CASSIVQGHNVLTF. The CDR3 nucleotides read TGTGCCAGTAGTATAGTTCAGGGCCACAACGTCCTGACTTTC.

This clone was counted once. The rearrangement links TRBV28 to TRBJ2-1, with 8 nucleotides matching TRBD2. Germline loops: CDR1 MDHEN, CDR2 SYDVKM. The CDR3 extends over 13 amino acids. CDR3: CASRRGGHNEQFF. The CDR3 region has the DNA TGTGCTAGCCGTCGGGGGGGCCACAATGAGCAGTTCTTC.

This clone was seen more than once but under ten times. The chain joins TRBV2 to TRBJ1-5, with D perhaps matching TRBD1 (6 bases). The germline V and J ends were trimmed by 7 bases and 1 base, with 17 bases remaining between them. Germline V gives CDR1 SNHLY, CDR2 FYNNEI. This CDR3 has 16 amino acids. This CDR3 is CASTPSTGGSNQPQHF. As DNA, the CDR3 is TGTGCCAGCACCCCCTCGACAGGCGGAAGCAATCAGCCCCAGCATTTT.

This chain uses TRBV4-1 with TRBJ2-1; TRBD2 agrees at 11 bases. Germline V lookup: CDR1 MGHRA, CDR2 YSYEKL. CDR3 length: 18 residues. The J segment lost 7 bases and the V segment lost 0 bases, leaving 11 bases of the junction unmatched. CDR3 amino acids: CASSQDSGGAFDVNEQFF. In nucleotides, the CDR3 is TGCGCCAGCAGCCAAGATAGCGGGGGGGCCTTCGATGTGAATGAGCAGTTCTTC.

This chain links TRBV25-1 with TRBJ1-1; 7 bases are shared with TRBD1. This CDR3 is 15 amino acids long. Germline values: CDR1 MGHDK, CDR2 SYGVNS. V lost 7 bases to trimming and J lost 2 bases; unmatched junction nucleotides: 10. The CDR3 DNA is TGTGCCAGCACCGCAACTACAGGGGACAACACTGAAGCTTTCTTT. Encoded protein: CASTATTGDNTEAFF.

The V gene is TRBV5-1, the J gene TRBJ2-3; 7 bases are a match to TRBD1. The CDR3 length is 13 residues. Germline CDR1 reads SGHRS; CDR2 reads YFSETQ. The ends lost 3 bases at V and 4 bases at J; junction bases unmatched: 2. CDR3 in DNA: TGCGCCAGCAGCTGGGGACAGTCAGATACGCAGTATTTT. Encoded protein: CASSWGQSDTQYF.

This sequence joins TRBV4-1 and TRBJ1-2; D possibly corresponds to TRBD1 (5 bases). V was shortened by 5 bases and J by 0 bases, with 13 bases between the two germline ends. The germline V gene has CDR1 MGHRA and CDR2 YSYEKL. The CDR3 has 15 residues. In nucleotides, the CDR3 is TGCGCCAGCAGCGAACGGACACCTTCTAACTATGGCTACACCTTC. It specifies CASSERTPSNYGYTF.

As DNA, the CDR3 is TGTGCCAGCGGACTGAACCTGGGGGAGGGGGTCGGCGAGCAGTACTTC. It specifies CASGLNLGEGVGEQYF. This chain uses TRBV5-6 with TRBJ2-7; TRBD2 is a possible D gene (7 bases). The V gene lost 7 bases and the J gene lost 6 bases, with 26 bases spanning the gap. This CDR3 region has 16 residues. Germline CDR1 and CDR2: SGHDT and YYEEEE.

The CDR3 spells CAISERSGSTGELFF. The CDR3 DNA reads TGTGCCATCAGTGAAAGGAGCGGTTCCACCGGGGAGCTGTTTTTT. V and J are TRBV10-3 and TRBJ2-2; maybe TRBD2 (5 bases). The CDR3 extends over 15 amino acids. Germline CDR1 ENHRY, CDR2 SYGVKD. Trimming took off 3 bases at V and 4 bases at J, with 12 bases between the two ends.

The chain recombines TRBV6-5 with TRBJ1-6; no definite D call. Germline lookup yields CDR1 MNHEY and CDR2 SVGAGI. Trimming pared 2 bases from V and 9 bases from J, leaving 11 bases between. This CDR3 has 14 residues. The CDR3 DNA follows: TGTGCCAGCAGTTACGTTGGTCGTGGTTCACCCCTCCACTTT. Protein: CASSYVGRGSPLHF.

The rearrangement joins TRBV5-8 to TRBJ1-1; TRBD1 is a possible D gene (6 bases). V gave up 1 base and J gave up 1 base, with 14 bases separating them. The CDR3 consists of 16 residues. Germline assignment: CDR1 SGHTS and CDR2 YDEGEE. DNA for the CDR3: TGTGCCAGCAGCTTGCGCGGGGGGCACGGGAACACTGAAGCTTTCTTT. Translating gives CASSLRGGHGNTEAFF.